These 17 T cell receptor beta chains originate from one sample sequenced in a study of graft-versus-host responses after intestinal transplantation. Clones were sequenced by immunoSEQ multiplex PCR, and TCRdb holds only the in-frame ones, with some missing. Altogether approximately 99,000 clones are present, roughly 92% being singletons, with the ten largest covering about 0.072%. The antigens of these receptors remain unknown. The sequences come from unstimulated CD8+ T cells sorted from spleen or lymph node cells, collected before transplant. These TCRs come from a human donor who was the organ donor for an intestinal transplant.

V usage is TRBV7-9 and J usage is TRBJ2-1; D is ambiguous. This CDR3 is built from 17 residues. The V end lost 5 bases, the J end lost 8 bases, and 25 bases lay between the germline ends. In germline, CDR1 is SEHNR, CDR2 FQNEAQ (reference sequence). CDR3: CASSIFMGRIRRDEQFF. The CDR3 nucleotides are TGTGCCAGCAGCATATTCATGGGCAGGATTAGACGTGATGAGCAGTTCTTC.

J is TRBJ2-1 and V is TRBV11-2; D is unresolved. CDR1 is SGHAT and CDR2 is FQNNGV in the germline V gene. The ends were cut back, 1 base at V and 10 bases at J, with 11 bases in the middle. This CDR3 has 13 amino acids. The CDR3 DNA follows: TGTGCCAGCAGCTTAGCCCTCAGTAACGAGCAGTTCTTC. Its protein product is CASSLALSNEQFF.

This chain uses TRBV11-3 with TRBJ1-1; possible D gene TRBD1, 5 bases. V was cut by 4 bases and J by 5 bases, with 20 bases left in between. The length of the CDR3 is 16 residues. Germline V gene sequence: CDR1 SGHNT, CDR2 YENEEA. The chain's CDR3 is CASSSYQGSGGTEAFF. The DNA for the CDR3 is TGTGCCAGCAGCTCCTACCAGGGTTCTGGGGGGACTGAAGCTTTCTTT.

The chain has TRBV7-9 and TRBJ2-1; D is ambiguous. Germline V gene data show CDR1 as SEHNR and CDR2 as FQNEAQ (reference sequence). V gave up 2 bases and J gave up 3 bases, with 8 bases separating them. The CDR3 has 14 amino acids. In DNA, the CDR3 is TGTGCCAGCAGCTTATTCCTAGACTACAATGAGCAGTTCTTC. Protein product: CASSLFLDYNEQFF.

This chain links TRBV21-1 with TRBJ2-2; TRBD1, the D gene given by the table, was not confirmed from the DNA. TRBV21-1 is a listed pseudogene. This CDR3 spans 19 amino acids. CDR3 sequence reads: CTSSKAAKRGTHNTGELFF. For the CDR3, the DNA is TGTACCAGCAGCAAAGCGGCCAAGCGTGGGACACATAACACCGGGGAGCTGTTTTTT.

This clone has a single count. CDR3 protein: CASSVYRGSNQPQHF. The CDR3 DNA sequence: TGTGCCAGCAGTGTATACAGGGGTAGCAATCAGCCCCAGCATTTT. The chain recombines TRBV28 with TRBJ1-5; 7 bases match TRBD1. Germline V gives CDR1 MDHEN, CDR2 SYDVKM. CDR3 size: 15 residues. Germline trimming cut 5 bases from V and 0 bases from J; bases unmatched to any gene: 4.

The J gene is TRBJ2-5, the V gene TRBV10-2, with 9 bases that match TRBD2. Germline loops: CDR1 WSHSY, CDR2 SAAADI. Trimming removed 3 bases from V and 8 bases from J; junction bases left unmatched: 10. The length of the CDR3 is 15 residues. The CDR3 loop reads CASSDLGIAGVTQYF. CDR3 nucleotide sequence: TGCGCCAGCAGTGACCTCGGGATAGCGGGGGTAACCCAGTACTTC.

The CDR3 DNA sequence: TGCGCCAGCAGCGCAAAGACAGGGGAAGATACGCAGTATTTT. It yields the protein CASSAKTGEDTQYF. The J gene is TRBJ2-3, the V gene TRBV5-1, with 8 bases identical to TRBD1. V lost 4 bases to trimming and J lost 5 bases; unmatched junction nucleotides: 6. Germline loops: CDR1 SGHRS, CDR2 YFSETQ. There are 14 residues in the CDR3.

The chain carries TRBV29-1 and TRBJ2-7, with a possible D match to TRBD2 (6 bases). V was cut by 6 bases and J by 2 bases, with 14 bases left in between. This CDR3 spans 13 amino acids. Looked up from germline, CDR1 is SQVTM and CDR2 is ANQGSEA. This CDR3 reads CSVHHGGTYEQYF. DNA for the CDR3: TGCAGCGTCCATCATGGGGGGACCTACGAGCAGTACTTC.

The chain combines TRBV4-1 with TRBJ2-7, with 7 bases fitting TRBD2. J was trimmed by 4 bases and V by 2 bases; bases with no gene match: 5. Germline lookup yields CDR1 MGHRA and CDR2 YSYEKL. The CDR3 is 14 amino acids. Here the CDR3 DNA reads TGCGCCAGCAGCCAATCGGGCGGGGGTTACGAGCAGTACTTC. As protein: CASSQSGGGYEQYF.

The chain has TRBV11-2 and TRBJ1-2; TRBD1 is a possible D gene (6 bases). CDR1 is SGHAT and CDR2 is FQNNGV in the germline V gene. The V gene lost 0 bases and the J gene lost 4 bases, with 12 bases spanning the gap. The CDR3 loop spans 15 amino acids. CDR3 bases: TGTGCCAGCAGCTTAGACCCGGACAGCACCTATGGCTACACCTTC. It specifies CASSLDPDSTYGYTF.

J is TRBJ2-1 and V is TRBV7-2; D call uncertain. Germline CDR1 SGHTA, CDR2 FQGNSA. V was pared by 10 bases and J by 0 bases, with 13 bases between. CDR3 length equals 14 residues. CDR3 bases: TGTGCCATCAGTACCCCAGGCTCCTACAATGAGCAGTTCTTC. Its protein product is CAISTPGSYNEQFF.

The chain uses TRBV10-3 and TRBJ1-5, with 8 positions matching TRBD1. J gave up 1 base and V 2 bases, and 1 base lay outside the gene matches. Germline V gene data show CDR1 as ENHRY and CDR2 as SYGVKD. CDR3 length: 15 amino acids. The CDR3 region has the DNA TGTGCCATCAGTGAGGGGGACAGGAGCAATCAGCCCCAGCATTTT. Translated, it gives CAISEGDRSNQPQHF.

This clone appeared a single time. The chain carries TRBV5-1 and TRBJ1-4; D perhaps matches TRBD1 (5 bases). The germline V gene has CDR1 SGHRS and CDR2 YFSETQ. V lost 0 bases and J lost 5, with 17 bases in between. This CDR3 has 17 residues. In DNA form, the CDR3 reads TGCGCCAGCAGCTTGGGGACCCGACAGTGGAGAAATGAAAAACTGTTTTTT. Protein product: CASSLGTRQWRNEKLFF.

The gene calls are TRBV11-2 and TRBJ2-5; TRBD1 is a possible D gene (6 bases). Trimming shortened V by 2 bases and J by 4 bases, and 11 bases separated the two germline ends. The CDR3 spans 14 residues. CDR1 and CDR2 (germline): SGHAT, FQNNGV. The CDR3 DNA reads as TGTGCCAGCAGCTTACAGGGGTGGGGAGAGACCCAGTACTTC. Amino acid sequence: CASSLQGWGETQYF.

This chain uses TRBV18 with TRBJ2-2, with a possible D match to TRBD2 (5 bases). The V gene lost 0 bases and the J gene lost 6 bases, with 5 bases spanning the gap. The CDR3 consists of 13 residues. Germline CDR1 and CDR2: KGHSH and LQKENI. CDR3 coding DNA: TGTGCCAGCTCACCACCGGAGGCCGGGGAGCTGTTTTTT. This gives the protein CASSPPEAGELFF.

This chain uses TRBV9 with TRBJ1-2; D gene ambiguous. Per the germline V gene, CDR1 is SGDLS and CDR2 is YYNGEE. The CDR3 sequence is 13 residues long. V lost 0 bases and J lost 7, with 10 bases in between. The CDR3 coding sequence is TGTGCCAGCAGCGTAGGGGGAGGGATTGGCTACACCTTC. Translation gives CASSVGGGIGYTF.